One and the same sample provided the 15 T cell receptor beta chains below, sequenced in a study of siplizumab effects on memory and regulatory T cells. TCRdb's copy holds only in-frame clones and misses some; the assay was immunoSEQ multiplex PCR. The repertoire holds tens of thousands of clones, with about 93% as singletons. The sequencing sample was made of non-Treg CD4+ T cells sorted from blood. The origin of the receptors is a human donor in good health.

The V call is TRBV19, the J call TRBJ2-2; 9 positions agree with TRBD2. Germline-derived CDR1 and CDR2 are LNHDA and SQIVND (reference sequence). The CDR3 sequence is 16 residues long. V lost 3 bases and J lost 4; bases outside the gene matches: 6. Written as DNA, the CDR3 is TGTGCCAGTAGTATGACAGCGGGAGGACGCACCGGGGAGCTGTTTTTT. Protein: CASSMTAGGRTGELFF.

The V call is TRBV30, the J call TRBJ1-1; no clear D. The germline V and J ends were trimmed by 4 bases and 1 base, with 7 bases remaining between them. The CDR3 runs 12 residues. Looked up from germline, CDR1 is GTSNPN and CDR2 is SVGIG (reference sequence). CDR3 loop: CAWTPSNTEAFF. The CDR3 region has the DNA TGTGCCTGGACACCTTCGAACACTGAAGCTTTCTTT.

The chain couples TRBV9 to TRBJ2-3, with 11 bases matching TRBD2. Trimming at V came to 4 bases and at J to 3 bases, leaving 7 bases not matched to a gene. The CDR3 runs 16 residues. In germline, CDR1 is SGDLS, CDR2 YYNGEE. This chain's CDR3 is CASSPIAGGPTDTQYF. The CDR3 DNA is TGTGCCAGCAGCCCTATAGCGGGGGGGCCAACAGATACGCAGTATTTT.

The rearrangement joins TRBV4-3 to TRBJ1-2; D possibly corresponds to TRBD1 (6 bases). Trimming took 0 bases from V and 4 from J, leaving 6 bases between them. This CDR3 comprises 13 residues. Germline CDR1 is LGHNA and CDR2 is YSLEER. CDR3 in DNA: TGCGCCAGCAGCCAAGAAGGGGGCTATGGCTACACCTTC. This gives the protein CASSQEGGYGYTF.

The chain is built from TRBV2 and TRBJ1-4, with D perhaps matching TRBD1 (6 bases). The V end lost 6 bases, the J end lost 1 base, and 12 bases lay between the germline ends. CDR1 and CDR2 from the germline V gene are SNHLY and FYNNEI. The CDR3 extends over 15 amino acids. The CDR3 bases are TGTGCCAGCAGCGAGGGGGTGGGAACTAATGAAAAACTGTTTTTT. It translates to CASSEGVGTNEKLFF.

The rearrangement joins TRBV5-6 to TRBJ2-1; D is unclear. Germline CDR1 SGHDT, CDR2 YYEEEE. Between the trimmed V and J ends, which lost 2 bases and 9 bases, there was a span of 9 bases. The CDR3 extends over 12 amino acids. The CDR3 nucleotides are TGTGCCAGCAGCTTTCGGGCGAGTGAGCAGTTCTTC. Its translation is CASSFRASEQFF.

The rearrangement uses TRBV27 and TRBJ2-6; D tentatively reads TRBD1 or TRBD2 (5 bases each). From germline, CDR1 is MNHEY and CDR2 SMNVEV (reference sequence). V shed 2 bases and J shed 0 bases, with 14 bases lying between them. There are 18 residues in the CDR3. The CDR3, as DNA: TGTGCCAGCAGTTTAGGTCCCGGGGCCCGCTCTGGGGCCAACGTCCTGACTTTC. This codes for CASSLGPGARSGANVLTF.

This chain joins TRBV15 and TRBJ1-1, with D perhaps TRBD1 (6 bases). This CDR3 has 11 residues. The germline CDR1 and CDR2 sequences are LNHNV and YYDKDF (reference sequence). Trimming removed 4 bases from V and 8 bases from J, with 8 bases in between. The CDR3 is CATSITGEAFF. CDR3 DNA: TGTGCCACCAGCATCACAGGGGAAGCTTTCTTT.

V and J are TRBV5-4 and TRBJ2-1; possible D gene TRBD1, 6 bases. Trimming took off 4 bases at V and 3 bases at J, with 17 bases between the two ends. CDR1 and CDR2 from the germline V gene are SGHNT and YYREEE (reference sequence). The CDR3 contains 16 residues. CDR3 nucleotide sequence: TGTGCCAGCAGCCGCCAGGGGAGCGGCGTCTACAATGAGCAGTTCTTC. This encodes CASSRQGSGVYNEQFF.

The DNA of the CDR3 is TGTGCCAGCAGCCCCCCTCGGGGGCGTCTCTTGGGGGCCAACGTCCTGACTTTC. Amino acid sequence: CASSPPRGRLLGANVLTF. The chain has TRBV7-9 and TRBJ2-6; TRBD1 or TRBD2 may be the D gene (6 bases each). V gave up 5 bases and J gave up 4 bases, with 21 bases separating them. This CDR3 is 18 amino acids long. CDR1 and CDR2 from the germline V gene are SEHNR and FQNEAQ (reference sequence).

As concerns this clone: An end of the junction differs from the germline gene, which may be a read error. V is TRBV9 and J is TRBJ2-2; 7 nucleotides align to TRBD2. CDR1 is SGDLS, CDR2 YYNGEE, per germline. The CDR3 contains 14 residues. CDR3 protein: CASSNGRNAGELFF. The CDR3 DNA is TGTGCCAGCAGCAACGGGAGGAACGCCGGGGAGCTGTTTTTT.

V is TRBV5-1 and J is TRBJ2-1; TRBD1 matches 7 bases. The V segment lost 4 bases and the J segment 5 bases; nucleotides outside the gene matches: 9. This CDR3 is 15 amino acids long. The germline V gene encodes CDR1 SGHRS and CDR2 YFSETQ. The CDR3 DNA follows: TGCGCCAGCAGCCCGAGGGACAGCACTAACAATGAGCAGTTCTTC. It codes for CASSPRDSTNNEQFF.

The chain joins TRBV2 to TRBJ1-2, with D hard to call. The V end was cut by 7 bases, the J end by 5 bases, with 17 bases between. This CDR3 has 14 residues. Germline CDR1 and CDR2: SNHLY and FYNNEI. The CDR3 DNA sequence: TGTGCCAGCAAGGGCTTCCTGGATTCATATGGCTACACCTTC. Its protein product is CASKGFLDSYGYTF.

The chain links TRBV11-1 to TRBJ2-1; no clear D. CDR3 length: 14 amino acids. Trimming cost V 1 base and J 0 bases, with 4 bases left between them. The germline gives CDR1 SGHAT, CDR2 FQDESV (reference sequence). CDR3 sequence reads: CASSLGDSYNEQFF. The CDR3 DNA sequence: TGTGCCAGCAGCTTAGGGGACTCCTACAATGAGCAGTTCTTC. Combining the CDR3 with reference TRBV11-1 and TRBJ2-1 gives the whole variable domain EAEVAQSPRYKITEKSQAVAFWCDPISGHATLYWYRQILGQGPELLVQFQDESVVDDSQLPKDRFSAERLKGVDSTLKIQPAELGDSAMYLCASSLGDSYNEQFFGPGTRLTVL.

V and J are TRBV30 and TRBJ1-2; maybe TRBD1 (5 bases). Germline CDR1 reads GTSNPN; CDR2 reads SVGIG (reference sequence). V was trimmed by 0 bases and J by 7 bases, leaving 15 bases between them. There are 14 residues in the CDR3. CDR3 protein: CAWSVLGGKGGYTF. Here the CDR3 DNA reads TGTGCCTGGAGTGTACTGGGGGGAAAGGGTGGCTACACCTTC.